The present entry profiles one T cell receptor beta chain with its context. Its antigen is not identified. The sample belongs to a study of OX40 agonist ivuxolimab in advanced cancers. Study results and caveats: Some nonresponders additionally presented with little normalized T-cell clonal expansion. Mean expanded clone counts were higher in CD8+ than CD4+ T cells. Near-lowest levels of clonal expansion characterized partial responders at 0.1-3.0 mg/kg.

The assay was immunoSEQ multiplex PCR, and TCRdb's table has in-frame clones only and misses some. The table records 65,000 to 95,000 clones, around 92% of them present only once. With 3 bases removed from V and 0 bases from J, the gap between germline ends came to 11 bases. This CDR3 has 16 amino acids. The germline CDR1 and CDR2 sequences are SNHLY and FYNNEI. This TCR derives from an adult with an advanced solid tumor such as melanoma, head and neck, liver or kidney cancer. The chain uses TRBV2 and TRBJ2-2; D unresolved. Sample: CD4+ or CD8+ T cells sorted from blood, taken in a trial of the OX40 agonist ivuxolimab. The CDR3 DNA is TGTGCCAGCAGTGAGACGGACCCAACGAACACCGGGGAGCTGTTTTTT. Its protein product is CASSETDPTNTGELFF.